These T cell receptor beta chains were read from a single sample in a study of T cell changes during pregnancy in multiple sclerosis. Only in-frame clones appear in the TCRdb table, and some are missing; sequencing was by immunoSEQ multiplex PCR. The data show more than 40,000 clones, around 92% seen once. The sample here was CD8+ T cells from peripheral blood mononuclear cells, taken after pregnancy. The receptors here all came from a female donor with multiple sclerosis, enrolled in a pregnancy study. Each CDR3 is given with its conserved first and last residue. A D gene is named only where the DNA matches it firmly. For some rows the clone size is stated as once, few or many, or as a class when expanded; others skip it.

abundance	d_gene	len	j_gene	v_gene	CDR3aa	CDR3nt
.	.	14	TRBJ1-1	TRBV5-1	CASSVTGPNTEAFF	TGCGCCAGCAGCGTGACAGGCCCGAACACTGAAGCTTTCTTT
.	TRBD2	16	TRBJ2-7	TRBV7-8	CASSSPLAGASPEQYF	TGTGCCAGCAGCTCGCCCCTAGCGGGCGCTTCCCCCGAGCAGTACTTC
.	.	15	TRBJ1-4	TRBV13	CASSLAGGPNEKLFF	TGTGCCAGCAGCCTCGCGGGAGGGCCTAATGAAAAACTGTTTTTT
.	TRBD2	15	TRBJ2-7	TRBV7-9	CASSLGSGRAHEQYF	TGTGCCAGCAGCTTAGGTAGCGGGAGGGCCCACGAGCAGTACTTC
.	TRBD1	14	TRBJ2-1	TRBV10-1	CASSGRTGYNEQFF	TGCGCCAGCAGTGGAAGGACAGGCTACAATGAGCAGTTCTTC
.	TRBD2	18	TRBJ2-2	TRBV11-1	CASSLAKDLAGGSGELFF	TGTGCCAGCAGCTTAGCCAAGGACCTAGCGGGAGGCTCCGGGGAGCTGTTTTTT
.	.	15	TRBJ2-1	TRBV27	CASSRQGGAGNEQFF	TGTGCCAGCAGCCGCCAGGGGGGCGCCGGCAATGAGCAGTTCTTC
few	.	14	TRBJ1-1	TRBV7-8	CASSLVLGQAEAFF	TGTGCCAGCAGCTTAGTTCTGGGGCAGGCTGAAGCTTTCTTT
.	.	14	TRBJ2-7	TRBV6-5	CASRTRQGRYEQYF	TGTGCCAGCCGTACGCGGCAGGGTCGTTACGAGCAGTACTTC
.	TRBD2	15	TRBJ2-1	TRBV6-1	CASSEGSGNYNEQFF	TGTGCCAGCAGTGAAGGGAGCGGGAACTACAATGAGCAGTTCTTC
.	.	12	TRBJ2-7	TRBV7-9	CATARGVGEQYF	TGTGCCACCGCCCGAGGAGTTGGCGAGCAGTACTTC
once	TRBD2	16	TRBJ2-7	TRBV11-2	CASSASPLMGGYEQYF	TGTGCCAGCAGCGCTTCTCCTCTTATGGGGGGGTACGAGCAGTACTTC
.	TRBD1	13	TRBJ1-1	TRBV30	CAWGWGRGTEAFF	TGTGCCTGGGGATGGGGCAGGGGGACTGAAGCTTTCTTT
.	.	15	TRBJ2-7	TRBV6-1	CASFGLGQASYEQYF	TGTGCCAGTTTCGGCCTGGGTCAGGCCTCCTACGAGCAGTACTTC
few	TRBD2	12	TRBJ2-3	TRBV19	CASRIAGDTQYF	TGTGCCAGTAGAATAGCGGGGGATACGCAGTATTTT
once	.	15	TRBJ2-7	TRBV11-2	CASSFISGGVYEQYF	TGTGCCAGCAGCTTTATTTCAGGCGGGGTCTACGAGCAGTACTTC
.	.	15	TRBJ2-7	TRBV14	CASSPSGLASYEQYF	TGTGCCAGCAGCCCCTCTGGACTTGCCTCCTACGAGCAGTACTTC
.	.	16	TRBJ2-5	TRBV19	CASSISGQGLLETQYF	TGTGCCAGTAGTATTTCCGGACAGGGACTACTAGAGACCCAGTACTTC
few	.	14	TRBJ1-2	TRBV10-1	CASSEDRANYGYTF	TGCGCCAGCAGTGAAGACAGAGCTAACTATGGCTACACCTTC
.	TRBD2	13	TRBJ2-1	TRBV5-4	CAILSGSLNEQFF	TGTGCCATCCTTAGCGGGAGTCTGAATGAGCAGTTCTTC
.	TRBD1	14	TRBJ2-7	TRBV2	CASSGGQGSYEQYF	TGTGCCAGCAGTGGGGGACAGGGATCCTACGAGCAGTACTTC
.	TRBD1	17	TRBJ1-1	TRBV12-5	CASGFRTSDRDKTEAFF	TGTGCTAGTGGTTTCCGAACCTCAGACAGGGATAAGACTGAAGCTTTCTTT
.	TRBD1	12	TRBJ2-7	TRBV6-1	CAVPGQVYEQYF	TGTGCCGTCCCGGGACAGGTCTACGAGCAGTACTTC
.	TRBD1	14	TRBJ1-2	TRBV6-1	CASRRQGRVYGYTF	TGTGCCAGCAGAAGACAGGGAAGGGTCTATGGCTACACCTTC
.	.	8	TRBJ2-1	TRBV20-1	CSAGGQFF	TGCAGTGCAGGCGGGCAGTTCTTC
.	TRBD2	19	TRBJ2-1	TRBV5-6	CASSLSFWRPSGSRDERFF	TGTGCCAGCAGCTTGTCTTTCTGGCGGCCTAGCGGGAGTCGGGATGAGCGGTTCTTC
.	.	15	TRBJ1-2	TRBV5-5	CASSLAGGSPYGYTF	TGTGCCAGCAGCTTGGCTGGGGGCTCCCCCTATGGCTACACCTTC
.	TRBD1	16	TRBJ1-1	TRBV14	CASSRTGGGLNTEAFF	TGTGCCAGCAGCCGGACAGGGGGCGGATTGAACACTGAAGCTTTCTTT
.	.	12	TRBJ1-2	TRBV5-4	CASSLASDGYTF	TGTGCCAGCAGCTTGGCCAGCGATGGCTACACCTTC
.	.	15	TRBJ2-7	TRBV7-8	CASSLETGVVEEQYF	TGTGCCAGCAGCTTAGAGACGGGGGTTGTGGAAGAGCAGTACTTC
.	TRBD2	16	TRBJ2-5	TRBV2	CASPSTSGGARETQYF	TGTGCCAGCCCCAGCACTAGCGGGGGGGCCAGAGAGACCCAGTACTTC
.	TRBD2	15	TRBJ2-3	TRBV27	CASSLGGGAEDTQYF	TGTGCCAGCAGTTTAGGCGGGGGGGCCGAAGATACGCAGTATTTT
.	.	13	TRBJ2-2	TRBV2	CASSGTPTGELFF	TGTGCCAGCAGTGGGACTCCGACCGGGGAGCTGTTTTTT
.	TRBD1	14	TRBJ1-1	TRBV5-1	CASSPRQGGTEAFF	TGCGCCAGCAGCCCGAGACAGGGGGGCACTGAAGCTTTCTTT
once	.	14	TRBJ2-7	TRBV27	CASRRDSNYYEQYF	TGTGCCAGCAGACGGGACTCAAATTACTACGAGCAGTACTTC
.	.	15	TRBJ2-7	TRBV7-8	CASSLILAPTYEQYF	TGTGCCAGCAGCTTAATCCTAGCGCCTACCTACGAGCAGTACTTC
.	.	12	TRBJ2-2	TRBV19	CASSMSSGELFF	TGTGCCAGTAGTATGAGCTCCGGGGAGCTGTTTTTT
medium-sized	.	12	TRBJ2-1	TRBV29-1	CSVEQADNEQFF	TGCAGCGTTGAACAGGCAGACAATGAGCAGTTCTTC
.	TRBD1	13	TRBJ1-5	TRBV29-1	CSVVTGAGQPQHF	TGCAGCGTTGTGACAGGGGCGGGTCAGCCCCAGCATTTT
.	.	15	TRBJ2-3	TRBV19	CASSIQDLFTDTQYF	TGTGCCAGTAGTATCCAGGATCTCTTCACAGATACGCAGTATTTT
.	.	13	TRBJ1-1	TRBV27	CASSPTENTEAFF	TGTGCCAGCAGCCCGACAGAGAACACTGAAGCTTTCTTT
.	.	17	TRBJ1-5	TRBV6-4	CASSEAKRTYSNQPQHF	TGTGCCAGCAGTGAAGCGAAGAGAACCTATAGCAATCAGCCCCAGCATTTT
.	.	13	TRBJ2-1	TRBV29-1	CSVEDPVNNEQFF	TGCAGCGTTGAAGACCCAGTCAACAATGAGCAGTTCTTC
.	.	13	TRBJ1-4	TRBV30	CAWSDSGDGKLFF	TGTGCCTGGAGTGATTCAGGGGATGGAAAACTGTTTTTT
once	TRBD1	17	TRBJ2-4	TRBV27	CASSAYGRDRAKNIQYF	TGTGCCAGCAGTGCCTATGGACGGGACAGGGCCAAAAACATTCAGTACTTC
once	.	16	TRBJ2-7	TRBV6-1	CASSEDTGTRGYEQYF	TGTGCCAGCAGTGAAGATACCGGGACAAGGGGGTACGAGCAGTACTTC
once	.	13	TRBJ2-3	TRBV2	CASRGRGTDTQYF	TGTGCCAGCAGGGGGAGAGGCACAGATACGCAGTATTTT
once	.	14	TRBJ2-3	TRBV29-1	CSAEPRDSTDTQYF	TGCAGCGCCGAACCTAGAGATAGCACAGATACGCAGTATTTT
.	.	18	TRBJ1-1	TRBV2	CASELRRPGQKVNTEAFF	TGTGCCAGCGAGTTAAGGAGACCGGGACAAAAAGTGAACACTGAAGCTTTCTTT
.	TRBD2	14	TRBJ2-7	TRBV4-3	CASSQDRGVHEQYF	TGCGCCAGCAGCCAAGATCGGGGGGTTCACGAGCAGTACTTC
.	TRBD2	17	TRBJ2-1	TRBV4-1	CASSLQGLADGGDEQFF	TGCGCCAGCAGCCTTCAGGGACTAGCGGACGGAGGGGATGAGCAGTTCTTC
.	.	13	TRBJ2-1	TRBV5-5	CASSEGEANEQFF	TGTGCCAGCAGCGAAGGGGAGGCGAATGAGCAGTTCTTC
.	.	15	TRBJ1-1	TRBV19	CASIEKSNRNTEAFF	TGTGCCAGTATAGAAAAGTCGAACCGGAACACTGAAGCTTTCTTT
.	TRBD2	15	TRBJ2-1	TRBV5-1	CASSLALAANNEQFF	TGCGCCAGCAGCTTGGCACTAGCGGCCAACAATGAGCAGTTCTTC
.	TRBD1	16	TRBJ2-2	TRBV10-3	CAISASDRGLGGELFF	TGTGCCATCAGTGCGTCCGATAGGGGGCTGGGCGGGGAGCTGTTTTTT